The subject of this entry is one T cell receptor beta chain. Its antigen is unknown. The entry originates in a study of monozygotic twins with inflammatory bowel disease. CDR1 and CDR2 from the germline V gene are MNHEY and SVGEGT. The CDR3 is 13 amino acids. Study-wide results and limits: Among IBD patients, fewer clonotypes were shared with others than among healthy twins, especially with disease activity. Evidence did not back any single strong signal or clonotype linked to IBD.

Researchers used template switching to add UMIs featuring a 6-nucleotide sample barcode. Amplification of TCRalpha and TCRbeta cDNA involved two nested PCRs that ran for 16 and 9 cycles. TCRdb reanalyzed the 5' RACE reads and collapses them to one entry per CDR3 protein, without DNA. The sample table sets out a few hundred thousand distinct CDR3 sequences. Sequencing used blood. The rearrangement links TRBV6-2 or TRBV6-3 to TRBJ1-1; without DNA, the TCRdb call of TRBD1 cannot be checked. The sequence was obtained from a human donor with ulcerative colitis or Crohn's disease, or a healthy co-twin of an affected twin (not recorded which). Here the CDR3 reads CASRPGQLMVAFF.